Shown below are 24 T cell receptor beta chains from a single sample sequenced in a study of metastatic and nonmetastatic thyroid tumors. Treatment of any kind had been given to no patient before thyroid surgery. Through MiXCR, TCRdb re-clonotyped the PCR reads. The top ten clones hold about 11% of a sample with some 93,000 clones, about 13% of them seen once. Material for sequencing was blood. Receptors were obtained from a female donor with papillary thyroid cancer or a benign thyroid nodule (not recorded which). Some clones in this sample may be carry-over from other donors' samples.

There are many counts of this clone. The J gene is TRBJ1-2, the V gene TRBV28; 12 bases map to TRBD1. The germline CDR1 and CDR2 sequences are MDHEN and SYDVKM. Trimming removed 2 bases from V and 8 bases from J; junction bases left unmatched: 9. This CDR3 comprises 16 residues. The CDR3, as DNA: TGTGCCAGCAGTTTACCCACCCGGGACAGGGGGCACGGCTACACCTTC. It translates to CASSLPTRDRGHGYTF.

This clone was detected ten times or more. The V call is TRBV7-2, the J call TRBJ1-3; D gene ambiguous. Trimming pared 2 bases from V and 7 bases from J, leaving 12 bases between. Germline values: CDR1 SGHTA, CDR2 FQGNSA. This CDR3 is 14 amino acids long. CDR3 DNA: TGTGCCAGCAGCTTATATCCTCTTGAGAACACCATATATTTT. Translated: CASSLYPLENTIYF.

This clone was seen ten or more times. This chain links TRBV29-1 with TRBJ1-5; 7 bases align to TRBD1. From germline, CDR1 is SQVTM and CDR2 ANQGSEA. This CDR3 has 13 amino acids. V gave up 6 bases and J gave up 5 bases; unmatched junction bases: 7. CDR3: CSVGTGVDQPQHF. CDR3 DNA sequence: TGCAGCGTAGGCACAGGGGTTGATCAGCCCCAGCATTTT.

This clone has a count of ten or more. The chain is built from TRBV3-1 and TRBJ2-7, with unresolved D. CDR1 is LGHDT and CDR2 is YNNKEL in the germline V gene (reference sequence). The CDR3 totals 14 residues. V dropped 2 bases and J dropped 3 bases, with 11 bases sitting between them. In DNA, the CDR3 is TGTGCCAGCAGCCAATCAGGAAACTTCTACGAGCAGTACTTC. Protein: CASSQSGNFYEQYF.

This clone has ten or more counts. The rearrangement joins TRBV5-5 to TRBJ1-2; possibly TRBD1 for D (6 bases). There are 14 residues in the CDR3. V lost 0 bases to trimming and J lost 4 bases, with 10 bases between them. From germline, CDR1 is SGHKS and CDR2 YYEKEE (reference sequence). The CDR3 loop is CASSLVQGSYGYTF. The CDR3 nucleotides read TGTGCCAGCAGCTTGGTACAGGGTTCCTATGGCTACACCTTC.

The sample holds a few counts of this clone. A much larger clone sits a single nucleotide away, making a read error possible. The chain couples TRBV10-3 to TRBJ2-2; no clear D. The CDR3 is 11 amino acids. Germline loops: CDR1 ENHRY, CDR2 SYGVKD. This chain's CDR3 is CASSDVGELFF. The CDR3 DNA follows: TGTGCCAGCAGTGACGTCGGGGAGCTGTTTTTT.

This clone was picked up many times. The chain employs TRBV10-3 and TRBJ2-5, with 7 bases fitting TRBD1. V lost 0 bases to trimming and J lost 5 bases; unmatched junction nucleotides: 21. The CDR3 spans 20 residues. The germline CDR1 and CDR2 sequences are ENHRY and SYGVKD. The DNA for the CDR3 is TGTGCCATCAGTGAGTCGTTTGATGGTGGGACAGCGAACCTCTTTGAGACCCAGTACTTC. It encodes CAISESFDGGTANLFETQYF.

This clone was recorded many times. The V call is TRBV3-1, the J call TRBJ1-1, with D tentatively TRBD1 (6 bases). The CDR3 sequence is 14 residues long. Trimming pared 3 bases from V and 1 base from J, leaving 9 bases between. Germline loops: CDR1 LGHDT, CDR2 YNNKEL (reference sequence). CDR3 sequence (DNA): TGTGCCAGCAGCCATCAGGGGTCGAACACTGAAGCTTTCTTT. It translates to CASSHQGSNTEAFF.

The J gene is TRBJ1-2, the V gene TRBV28; D remains ambiguous. The CDR3 is made up of 11 amino acids. Germline-derived CDR1 and CDR2 are MDHEN and SYDVKM. V gave up 8 bases and J gave up 8 bases, with 12 bases separating them. CDR3 residues: CASWEPTGYTF. The DNA for the CDR3 is TGTGCCAGCTGGGAGCCGACGGGCTACACCTTC.

This clone appeared a few times. The chain carries TRBV6-4 and TRBJ1-6, with no clear D. V dropped 0 bases and J dropped 9 bases, with 6 bases sitting between them. The CDR3 is 13 residues long. Per the germline V gene, CDR1 is MRHNA and CDR2 is SNTAGT. The CDR3 DNA sequence: TGTGCCAGCAGTGACTCTCTAGGTTCACCCCTCCACTTT. It is translated as CASSDSLGSPLHF.

This clone came up many times. The V call is TRBV28, the J call TRBJ2-7; D not certain. The CDR3 has 15 amino acids. With 3 bases removed from V and 0 bases from J, the gap between germline ends came to 12 bases. Looked up from germline, CDR1 is MDHEN and CDR2 is SYDVKM. The CDR3 protein is CASSFGQASSYEQYF. The CDR3 coding sequence is TGTGCCAGCAGTTTCGGCCAGGCCAGCTCCTACGAGCAGTACTTC.

This clone has ten or more counts. As the CDR3 is not closed by the conserved phenylalanine or tryptophan, this likely results from a read error. The DNA is omitted, as the CDR3 cannot be located on it reliably, and the CDR3 follows TCRdb's listing. The chain links TRBV6-4 to TRBJ2-5. The length of the CDR3 is 12 amino acids, counting both ends. The germline CDR1 and CDR2 sequences are MRHNA and SNTAGT. The CDR3 protein is CASSDSSNWEVL.

This clone was picked up many times. The rearrangement uses TRBV29-1 and TRBJ2-5, with TRBD1 matching over 9 bases. The V gene end was trimmed by 5 bases and the J gene end by 5 bases; junction bases not matched to a gene: 6. This CDR3 has 13 residues. Germline V gene sequence: CDR1 SQVTM, CDR2 ANQGSEA. CDR3 nucleotides: TGCAGCGTTACAGGGGGCTCCGGCGAGACCCAGTACTTC. This gives the protein CSVTGGSGETQYF.

This clone showed up many times. The J gene is TRBJ2-1, the V gene TRBV2; TRBD2 might be the D (5 bases). CDR3 length: 16 residues. The germline V gene encodes CDR1 SNHLY and CDR2 FYNNEI. V lost 6 bases and J 6 bases, leaving 21 bases between the germline ends. The CDR3 sequence is CASRPSSGTGSNEQFF. The CDR3 nucleotides read TGTGCCAGCAGACCCTCAAGCGGCACGGGTTCCAATGAGCAGTTCTTC.

This clone was detected ten times or more. As DNA, the CDR3 is TGTGCCAGCAGCGAGGGGATAAGTATGGCTAGCGGGGTTACAGATACGCAGTATTTT. Translated, it gives CASSEGISMASGVTDTQYF. This chain uses TRBV9 with TRBJ2-3; 9 positions match TRBD2. After removal of 3 bases from V and 3 bases from J, the junction contained 17 bases not matched to a gene. Germline CDR1 SGDLS, CDR2 YYNGEE. The CDR3 is 19 amino acids. The variable domain in full, with the rest retrieved from reference TRBV9 and TRBJ2-3, is DSGVTQTPKHLITATGQRVTLRCSPRSGDLSVYWYQQSLDQGLQFLIQYYNGEERAKGNILERFSAQQFPDLHSELNLSSLELGDSALYFCASSEGISMASGVTDTQYFGPGTRLTVL.

The gene calls are TRBV30 and TRBJ2-3; D assignment may be TRBD1 or TRBD2 (5 bases each). CDR1 and CDR2 from the germline V gene are GTSNPN and SVGIG (reference sequence). Trimming stripped 4 bases from V and 6 bases from J, with 8 bases between. The CDR3 contains 11 residues. The CDR3 loop is CAWKGPDTQYF. The CDR3 DNA is TGTGCCTGGAAGGGACCCGATACGCAGTATTTT.

This clone was seen a handful of times. This could be a read error, since a much larger clone is one nucleotide away. Here the CDR3 reads CASSIYSVGEQFF. DNA of the CDR3: TGTGCCAGTAGTATATATTCAGTTGGTGAGCAGTTCTTC. This chain links TRBV19 with TRBJ2-1; no definite D call. Germline-derived CDR1 and CDR2 are LNHDA and SQIVND (reference sequence). The germline V and J ends were trimmed by 2 bases and 9 bases, with 11 bases remaining between them. This CDR3 is 13 amino acids long. The full variable domain, with the rest looked up from reference TRBV19 and TRBJ2-1, is DGGITQSPKYLFRKEGQNVTLSCEQNLNHDAMYWYRQDPGQGLRLIYYSQIVNDFQKGDIAEGYSVSREKKESFPLTVTSAQKNPTAFYLCASSIYSVGEQFFGPGTRLTVL.

This clone was recorded only once. Its ends do not fully match the called genes, so a read error is possible. The chain links TRBV5-1 to TRBJ1-1; D may be TRBD1 (5 bases). In germline, CDR1 is SGHRS, CDR2 YFSETQ. The CDR3 extends over 15 amino acids. CDR3 amino acids: CAISLAGAPNTESFF. The CDR3 coding sequence is TGCGCCATCAGCTTGGCCGGGGCGCCGAACACTGAATCTTTCTTT.

In its sample, this clone was seen many times. At one of its ends the junction is not consistent with the germline gene, which may arise from a read error. The chain uses TRBV4-1 and TRBJ2-3, with a tentative D call TRBD1 (7 bases). Germline V gene lookup returns CDR1 MGHRA and CDR2 YSYEKL. This CDR3 is built from 19 residues. CDR3 DNA sequence: TGCGCCAGCAGGGACTTCTCAGGGGGGCCCCAACAACGCACAAATACGCAGTATTTT. It translates to CASRDFSGGPQQRTNTQYF.

This clone was observed many times. J is TRBJ2-3 and V is TRBV28, with D unclear. There are 12 residues in the CDR3. The V end lost 10 bases, the J end lost 0 bases, and 8 bases lay between the germline ends. Germline V gene lookup returns CDR1 MDHEN and CDR2 SYDVKM. The CDR3 bases are TGTGCCACCGCAACTAGCACAGATACGCAGTATTTT. Its translation is CATATSTDTQYF.

This clone was counted at least ten times. The chain is built from TRBV30 and TRBJ2-1; 8 nucleotides align to TRBD1. V was clipped by 3 bases and J by 8 bases; unmatched bases: 3. CDR3 size: 12 residues. The germline CDR1 and CDR2 sequences are GTSNPN and SVGIG (reference sequence). CDR3 in amino acids: CAWSLQGDEQFF. For the CDR3, the DNA is TGTGCCTGGAGCTTACAGGGGGATGAGCAGTTCTTC.

This clone was counted many times. The chain joins TRBV19 to TRBJ2-1; D not resolved. The CDR3 length is 15 residues. Germline V gene sequence: CDR1 LNHDA, CDR2 SQIVND (reference sequence). V was shortened by 5 bases and J by 2 bases, with 13 bases between the two germline ends. CDR3 sequence: CASSPPLLTYNEQFF. CDR3 coding DNA: TGTGCCAGTAGTCCCCCGCTCCTCACCTACAATGAGCAGTTCTTC.

This clone was picked up many times. The gene calls are TRBV7-2 and TRBJ2-1; TRBD2 matches 8 bases. Germline loops: CDR1 SGHTA, CDR2 FQGNSA. Unmatched junction bases numbered 9, after V lost 5 bases and J lost 15 bases. The CDR3 is made up of 12 amino acids. The CDR3 protein is CASSLKREWMFF. The CDR3 DNA is TGTGCCAGCAGCCTGAAGCGGGAGTGGATGTTCTTC.

This clone was observed at least ten times. This chain connects TRBV15 to TRBJ2-7; a weak D match, TRBD2 (5 bases). Germline V CDR1 and CDR2: LNHNV, YYDKDF (reference sequence). The V end lost 4 bases, the J end lost 5 bases, and 18 bases lay between the germline ends. The CDR3 sequence is 15 residues long. In nucleotides, the CDR3 is TGTGCCACCAGCATCCGTCCGGACCCCGGGAACGAGCAGTACTTC. Encoded protein: CATSIRPDPGNEQYF.